The 14 T cell receptor beta chains reported below all come from one sample, sequenced in a study of T cell repertoires in cytomegalovirus infection. TCRdb redid the calling of the reads with MiXCR, one entry per CDR3 protein. The sample carries over 85,000 distinct CDR3 sequences, more than 15% recorded once. Sequences were obtained from PBMCs. The receptors originated from a human donor in good health (CMV status not recorded). Some clones in this sample may be carry-over from other donors' samples.

This clonotype was seen ten or more times. This chain joins TRBV7-2 and TRBJ1-2; D uncertain. This CDR3 contains 14 residues. V was cut by 2 bases and J by 2 bases, with 9 bases left in between. Germline CDR1 is SGHTA and CDR2 is FQGNSA. The CDR3 DNA follows: TGTGCCAGCAGCTTACCGGGCAGGAACTATGGCTACACCTTC. Encoded protein: CASSLPGRNYGYTF. Combining the CDR3 with reference TRBV7-2 and TRBJ1-2 gives the whole variable domain GAGVSQSPSNKVTEKGKDVELRCDPISGHTALYWYRQSLGQGLEFLIYFQGNSAPDKSGLPSDRFSAERTGGSVSTLTIQRTQQEDSAVYLCASSLPGRNYGYTFGSGTRLTVV.

This clonotype was seen a handful of times. CDR3 coding DNA: TGTGCCAGCAGTTTGCAGGAGCGATACAATGAGCAGTTCTTC. Translating it yields CASSLQERYNEQFF. The J gene is TRBJ2-1, the V gene TRBV28; no definite D call. The length of the CDR3 is 14 residues. Germline V gene sequence: CDR1 MDHEN, CDR2 SYDVKM. The V and J ends lost 3 bases and 4 bases respectively, with 10 bases between them.

This clonotype was detected ten times or more. The chain couples TRBV6-2 or TRBV6-3 to TRBJ2-1; tentatively, D is TRBD1 (5 bases). CDR1 is MNHEY, CDR2 SVGEGT, per germline. V gave up 6 bases and J gave up 6 bases, with 9 bases separating them. This CDR3 has 12 residues. The CDR3 DNA follows: TGTGCCAGCAGAGCAGGGTTCAATGAGCAGTTCTTC. Its protein product is CASRAGFNEQFF.

This clonotype was seen ten or more times. J is TRBJ2-5 and V is TRBV29-1; TRBD1 matches 8 bases. Germline assignment: CDR1 SQVTM and CDR2 ANQGSEA. With 4 bases clipped from V and 5 bases from J, the junction kept 3 bases outside the gene matches. This CDR3 spans 12 amino acids. The CDR3 region is CSVVTGVETQYF. In DNA, the CDR3 is TGCAGCGTTGTGACAGGGGTGGAGACCCAGTACTTC.

This clonotype was seen repeatedly, ten times or more. The chain couples TRBV4-1 to TRBJ1-1; the D is unclear. Germline V gene data show CDR1 as MGHRA and CDR2 as YSYEKL. The CDR3 runs 14 residues. Trimming left V 1 base short and J 1 base short, with 7 bases between. CDR3 sequence (DNA): TGCGCCAGCAGCCAAGGATACCAGAACACTGAAGCTTTCTTT. Its protein product is CASSQGYQNTEAFF.

This clonotype was observed at least ten times. The chain carries TRBV28 and TRBJ2-4; D unresolved. The V end lost 3 bases, the J end lost 2 bases, and 11 bases lay between the germline ends. The CDR3 is made up of 15 amino acids. The germline CDR1 and CDR2 sequences are MDHEN and SYDVKM. The CDR3 sequence is CASSLILTTKNIQYF. CDR3 bases: TGTGCCAGCAGTTTGATTCTTACGACCAAAAACATTCAGTACTTC.

This clonotype was found many times. The chain carries TRBV28 and TRBJ1-1, with D unclear. This CDR3 contains 11 residues. Trimming cost V 5 bases and J 5 bases, with 6 bases left between them. Germline assignment: CDR1 MDHEN and CDR2 SYDVKM. Here the CDR3 reads CASSMGTEAFF. In DNA form, the CDR3 reads TGTGCCAGCAGTATGGGGACTGAAGCTTTCTTT.

This clonotype has a count of ten or more. The chain has TRBV7-8 and TRBJ1-2; D remains unclear. Germline CDR1 reads SGHVS; CDR2 reads FQNEAQ. V shed 3 bases and J shed 5 bases, with 13 bases lying between them. The CDR3 is made up of 14 amino acids. For the CDR3, the DNA is TGTGCCAGCAGCTTTCCCGGGCCAAAGTATGGCTACACCTTC. It codes for CASSFPGPKYGYTF.

J is TRBJ2-5 and V is TRBV2; D not resolved. V was cut by 9 bases and J by 2 bases, with 10 bases left in between. This CDR3 comprises 12 residues. Germline-derived CDR1 and CDR2 are SNHLY and FYNNEI. CDR3 residues: CASNLGQETQYF. The DNA for the CDR3 is TGTGCCAGTAATCTCGGTCAAGAGACCCAGTACTTC.

This chain links TRBV12-3 or TRBV12-4 with TRBJ2-3; TRBD2 aligns across 14 bases. V dropped 7 bases and J dropped 8; count of bases not matched to a gene: 11. The length of the CDR3 is 16 residues. The CDR3: CASNAGTSGGMGTQYF. CDR3 bases: TGTGCCAGCAACGCCGGGACTAGCGGGGGTATGGGTACGCAGTATTTT.

This clonotype was seen more than once but under ten times. The rearrangement uses TRBV14 and TRBJ2-3, with D possibly TRBD1 on 6 matching bases. The CDR3 has 13 amino acids. The V end lost 0 bases, the J end lost 9 bases, and 10 bases lay between the germline ends. Germline CDR1 reads SGHDN; CDR2 reads FVKESK. CDR3 sequence (DNA): TGTGCCAGCAGCCAAGAGACCGGGACAACGCAGTATTTT. It yields the protein CASSQETGTTQYF.

This clonotype appeared many times. The chain carries TRBV7-2 and TRBJ2-3; D gene uncertain. V lost 6 bases and J lost 6, with 10 bases in between. Germline V CDR1 and CDR2: SGHTA, FQGNSA. This CDR3 spans 12 amino acids. The DNA for the CDR3 is TGTGCCAGCAGGCTGGATGGGGATACGCAGTATTTT. Translation: CASRLDGDTQYF.

This clonotype was seen ten or more times. The chain carries TRBV27 and TRBJ1-5, with D perhaps TRBD1 (5 bases). The CDR3 totals 12 residues. The germline V gene has CDR1 MNHEY and CDR2 SMNVEV (reference sequence). Trimming shortened V by 4 bases and J by 6 bases, and 7 bases separated the two germline ends. The CDR3 DNA sequence: TGTGCCAGCAGTTCCGGGGGTCAGCCCCAGCATTTT. Its protein product is CASSSGGQPQHF.

This clonotype was seen ten or more times. This rearrangement joins TRBV28 to TRBJ2-7; no clear D gene. The V gene's germline CDR1 is MDHEN and CDR2 SYDVKM. V was cut by 7 bases and J by 0 bases, with 16 bases left in between. CDR3 length: 15 residues. CDR3: CASTHGAFSSYEQYF. Here the CDR3 DNA reads TGTGCCAGCACCCACGGAGCGTTCAGCTCCTACGAGCAGTACTTC.